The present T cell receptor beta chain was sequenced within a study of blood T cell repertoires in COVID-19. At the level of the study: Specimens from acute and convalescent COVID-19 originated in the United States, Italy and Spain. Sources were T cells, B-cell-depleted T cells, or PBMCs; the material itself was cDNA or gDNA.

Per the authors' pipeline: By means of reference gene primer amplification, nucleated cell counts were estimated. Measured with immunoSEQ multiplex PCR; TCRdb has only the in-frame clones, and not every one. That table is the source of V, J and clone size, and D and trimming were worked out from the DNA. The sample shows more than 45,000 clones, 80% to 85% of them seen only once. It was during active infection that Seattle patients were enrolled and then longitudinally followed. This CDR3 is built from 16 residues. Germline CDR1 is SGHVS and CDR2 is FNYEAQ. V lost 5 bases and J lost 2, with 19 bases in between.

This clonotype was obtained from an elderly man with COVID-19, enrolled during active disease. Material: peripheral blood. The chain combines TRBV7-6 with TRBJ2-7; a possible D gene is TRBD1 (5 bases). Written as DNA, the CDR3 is TGTGCCAGCAGCCCGCAAGGGGTGGGGCTCACCTACGAGCAGTACTTC. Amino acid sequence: CASSPQGVGLTYEQYF.